The source of this TCR beta chain is a study of blood T cell repertoires in COVID-19. About the research overall: Sites in the United States, Italy and Spain provided acute and convalescent COVID-19 samples.

Original processing methods: Nucleated cell counts were estimated from reference gene primer amplification. Measured with immunoSEQ multiplex PCR; TCRdb has only the in-frame clones, and not every one. V, J and clone size were drawn from that table, and D and trimming were deduced from the DNA. The data contain under 400,000 clones, around 87% of them singletons. Germline V gene sequence: CDR1 KGHSH, CDR2 LQKENI. The CDR3 has 15 residues. V lost 1 base and J 2 bases, leaving 11 bases between the germline ends. This clonotype was sampled from a woman aged 25 to 39 with COVID-19, enrolled during active disease. Sequencing was carried out using peripheral blood. The chain has TRBV18 and TRBJ2-5; possible D gene TRBD2, 5 bases. The CDR3 region is CASSPRASQQETQYF. The DNA of the CDR3 is TGTGCCAGCTCACCACGGGCTAGCCAACAAGAGACCCAGTACTTC.